In its sample, the clone carrying this T cell receptor (beta chain) was seen a few times. Libraries were prepared by immunoSEQ multiplex PCR; TCRdb keeps only in-frame clonotypes and omits some of them. The table lists some 2,100,000 clones, more than 85% of them singletons. The entry originates in a study of shared clonotypes between healthy human individuals. The V and J ends lost 7 bases and 7 bases, in that order; junction bases with no gene match: 3. The CDR3 is made up of 11 amino acids. Germline loops: CDR1 MDHEN, CDR2 SYDVKM. Naive CD8 cells lacked CD45RO and underwent positive selection for CCR7, leaving out terminally differentiated effector memory CD45RA+ cells.

Sequenced sample: naive CD8+ T cells from PBMCs. The receptor comes from a man younger than 35 in good health. Some clones in this sample may be carry-over from other donors' samples. The chain is built from TRBV28 and TRBJ1-2; 7 nucleotides agree with TRBD1. The CDR3 reads CASNDRVGYTF. The CDR3 nucleotides are TGTGCCAGCAATGACAGGGTTGGCTACACCTTC.